This T cell receptor (beta chain) was recorded in a study of blood T cell repertoires in COVID-19. Two negative PCRs, clearance, or symptom resolution characterized the recovered Cohort 3 donors. CDR3 length: 14 residues. V was pared by 8 bases and J by 2 bases, with 13 bases between. Germline CDR1 and CDR2: MNHEY and SVGAGI. The method was immunoSEQ multiplex PCR; TCRdb's version includes in-frame clones alone and lacks a portion of them. The sample lists over 150,000 clones, around 84% occurring once. The gene calls are TRBV6-5 and TRBJ1-5; D might be TRBD1 (6 bases). The specimen sequenced was PBMCs or T cells enriched from blood (not recorded which). The source of this sequence is a man aged 45-65 years who had recovered from COVID-19. DNA of the CDR3: TGTGCCAGCTCCCGCGCAGGGGGCAATCAGCCCCAGCATTTT. Translation: CASSRAGGNQPQHF.